The rows below give T cell receptor beta chains drawn from one sample of a study of early T cells in non-severe SARS-CoV-2 infection. TCRdb itself ran the 5' RACE reads through MiXCR, one entry per CDR3 protein. Of roughly 43,000 distinct CDR3 sequences in the sample, approximately 22% were seen once. Here the sequenced sample was whole blood, taken at baseline. The origin of the receptors is an adult who was a healthcare worker with PCR-confirmed SARS-CoV-2 infection or an uninfected control (not recorded which). Both conserved end residues are part of each CDR3. The order of the fields is V gene, clone size, J gene, D gene, CDR3 DNA, CDR3 protein. A D gene is named only where the DNA matches it firmly. Size values are once, few and many counts, or a class for expanded clones, and some rows have none.

v_gene: TRBV27; abundance: .; j_gene: TRBJ1-1; d_gene: TRBD1; CDR3nt: TGTGCCAGCAGTTTGACAGGGCCTAACACTGAAGCTTTCTTT; CDR3aa: CASSLTGPNTEAFF
v_gene: TRBV18; abundance: .; j_gene: TRBJ2-7; d_gene: .; CDR3nt: TGTGCCAGCTCAGTAGGGGCTCCCTACGAGCAGTACTTC; CDR3aa: CASSVGAPYEQYF
v_gene: TRBV9; abundance: .; j_gene: TRBJ2-1; d_gene: TRBD1; CDR3nt: TGTGCCAGCAGCGTAGGACAGGGGGCTGTAAATGAGCAGTTCTTC; CDR3aa: CASSVGQGAVNEQFF
v_gene: TRBV4-2; abundance: many; j_gene: TRBJ1-1; d_gene: .; CDR3nt: TGTGCCAGCAGCCCAGGACGGGTGAACACTGAAGCTTTCTTT; CDR3aa: CASSPGRVNTEAFF
v_gene: TRBV12-3/TRBV12-4; abundance: few; j_gene: TRBJ1-6; d_gene: .; CDR3nt: TGTGCCAGCAGTTTACAGAGGAATTCACCCCTCCACTTT; CDR3aa: CASSLQRNSPLHF
v_gene: TRBV7-9; abundance: .; j_gene: TRBJ2-7; d_gene: TRBD1; CDR3nt: TGTGCCAGCAGCTCGGGCGTGGGGGACAGGGGGCCTTTTCTGGCCTACGAGCAGTACTTC; CDR3aa: CASSSGVGDRGPFLAYEQYF
v_gene: TRBV20-1; abundance: .; j_gene: TRBJ2-5; d_gene: TRBD2; CDR3nt: TGCAGTGCTAGGGGTGAACTAGCGGGGGTAGAGACCCAGTACTTC; CDR3aa: CSARGELAGVETQYF
v_gene: TRBV4-1; abundance: .; j_gene: TRBJ2-7; d_gene: .; CDR3nt: TGCGCCAGCAGCCAAGACGGTAGAAGCTCCTACGAGCAGTACTTC; CDR3aa: CASSQDGRSSYEQYF
v_gene: TRBV11-2; abundance: few; j_gene: TRBJ2-6; d_gene: TRBD1; CDR3nt: TGTGCCAGCAGCTTAGGGGACAGCCCGAGCTCTGGGGCCAACGTCCTGACTTTC; CDR3aa: CASSLGDSPSSGANVLTF
v_gene: TRBV3-1; abundance: .; j_gene: TRBJ2-6; d_gene: .; CDR3nt: TGTGCCAGCCAGGGAGAGGCTGGGGCCAACGTCCTGACTTTC; CDR3aa: CASQGEAGANVLTF